This T cell receptor beta chain was profiled in a study of human T cells and chemical hapten exposure listed by TCRdb under 2021. Looking at the study overall: Libraries were pooled for sequencing, and per-sample TCR yields varied mainly because of small differences in library volumes within the pool. In alopecia patients, the study followed how the peripheral blood TCR repertoire changed in vivo over primary and secondary sensitization to diphenylcyclopropenone (DPC), a hapten. Each blood RNA sample was used to sequence both TCR alpha and TCR beta chains. Beyond this particular receptor, the publication reports: DPC sensitization did not change how many TCRs were above 1 in 1000 frequency, and no evidence was found of alterations in global repertoire structure. After repeated subsampling, the strength of the expansion versus patch-test correlation and the threshold at which it became significant changed.

The CDR3, cysteine through phenylalanine, is 15 amino acids long. The sequence is cut down to CDR3 DNA, 45 bases in frame from base 1. Cut back by 3 bases and 2 bases, the V and J ends lie 12 bases apart. Reading the germline V gene gives CDR1 MNHEY and CDR2 SVGAGI. Libraries were made using RACE. This sample was sequenced with a NextSeq 500. Library preparation attached unique molecular identifiers to individual cDNA molecules for quantitative, reproducible TCR counting. The authors processed their data as follows. The median number of TCRs per sample was some 100,000, ranging from roughly 23,224 to 700,000. V, J and CDR3 annotation of the TCR reads was performed with the Decombinator software suite. For PS versus PT1 abundance plots, all samples were subsampled to the same number of TCRs (28,000). Expanded TCRs were defined as absent before sensitization and observed at least eight times at the 2-week time point. TCRdb cleaned the public reads at Q25 with fastp, built clones with MiXCR and kept in-frame beta chains. Rows with one shared CDR3 protein collapse into an entry with the most common genes and DNA. These V and J calls derive from TCRdb rather than the authors' analysis. The sample table contains fewer than 85,000 distinct CDR3 sequences; only one count was recorded for around 9.4% of them. Clones ranked in the top ten supply around 1.7% of the sample.

The time point tag for this specimen amounts to: healthy volunteer bleed at 6 weeks. Total RNA was extracted from unfractionated whole blood collected in Tempus Blood RNA tubes. As TCR sequencing controls, roughly 5 healthy volunteers were used, with blood taken at day 0, 2 weeks and 6 weeks. Note on this clonotype: Which antigen it targets is not known. Per-base quality was not reported, and no clone a single base away is much larger than it.

The chain couples TRBV6-5 to TRBJ2-3; the D region possibly corresponds to TRBD1 (6 bases align). This sequence was found in a female donor in good health. Some clones in this sample may be carry-over from other donors' samples. Sequencing input: whole blood. Here the CDR3 is given as CASSYSGAYTDTQYF. The base sequence is TGTGCCAGCAGTTATTCAGGGGCCTACACAGATACGCAGTATTTT.